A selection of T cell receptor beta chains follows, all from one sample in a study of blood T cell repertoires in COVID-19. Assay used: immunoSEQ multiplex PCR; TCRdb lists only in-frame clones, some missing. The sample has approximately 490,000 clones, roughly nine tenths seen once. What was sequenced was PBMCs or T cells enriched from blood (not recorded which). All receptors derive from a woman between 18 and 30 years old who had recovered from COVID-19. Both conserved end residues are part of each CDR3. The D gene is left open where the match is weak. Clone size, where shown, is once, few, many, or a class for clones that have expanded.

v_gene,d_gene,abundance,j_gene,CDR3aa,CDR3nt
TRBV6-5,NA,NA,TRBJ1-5,CASSPRRWDPEAQHF,TGTGCCAGCAGTCCCCGCAGGTGGGATCCGGAGGCCCAGCATTTT
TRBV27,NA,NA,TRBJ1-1,CASSLSTGNTEAFF,TGTGCCAGCAGTTTATCGACAGGAAACACTGAAGCTTTCTTT
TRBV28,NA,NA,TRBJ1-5,CASTAGTKHQPQHF,TGTGCCAGCACCGCGGGGACGAAGCATCAGCCCCAGCATTTT
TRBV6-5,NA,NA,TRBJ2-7,CASSYGPSSYEQYF,TGTGCCAGCAGTTACGGGCCGAGCTCCTACGAGCAGTACTTC
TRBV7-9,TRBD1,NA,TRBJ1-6,CASRGTGDNSPLHF,TGTGCCAGCAGGGGAACAGGGGATAATTCACCCCTCCACTTT
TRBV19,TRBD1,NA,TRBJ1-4,CASSRSTGGPMEEKLFF,TGTGCCAGTAGTAGGAGCACAGGGGGCCCGATGGAGGAAAAACTGTTTTTT
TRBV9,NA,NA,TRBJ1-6,CASSAGTGDNSPLHF,TGTGCCAGCAGCGCCGGGACTGGGGATAATTCACCCCTCCACTTT
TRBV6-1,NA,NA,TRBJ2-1,CASSEVLRANEQFF,TGTGCCAGCAGTGAAGTGTTGAGAGCCAATGAGCAGTTCTTC
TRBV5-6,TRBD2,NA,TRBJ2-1,CASSPDGLGLYEQFF,TGTGCCAGCAGCCCGGATGGACTAGGTCTCTATGAGCAGTTCTTC
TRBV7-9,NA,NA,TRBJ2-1,CASSLSGPNEQFF,TGTGCCAGCAGCTTATCAGGGCCCAATGAGCAGTTCTTC
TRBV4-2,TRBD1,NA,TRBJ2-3,CASSQKAARQGSDTQYF,TGTGCCAGCAGCCAGAAGGCCGCGAGACAGGGGTCAGATACGCAGTATTTT
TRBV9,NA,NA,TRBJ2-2,CASSTQDSNTGELFF,TGTGCCAGCAGCACCCAGGACTCGAACACCGGGGAGCTGTTTTTT
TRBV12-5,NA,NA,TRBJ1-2,CASAIDRNYGYTF,TGTGCTAGTGCCATAGACAGGAACTATGGCTACACCTTC
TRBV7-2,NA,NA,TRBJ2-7,CASSLAERGLSYEQYF,TGTGCCAGCAGCTTAGCGGAAAGGGGACTTTCCTACGAGCAGTACTTC
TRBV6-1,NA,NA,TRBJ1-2,CASSEKQIYGYTF,TGTGCCAGCAGTGAAAAACAGATCTATGGCTACACCTTC
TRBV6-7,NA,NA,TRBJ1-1,CASSSLKTENTEAFF,TGTGCCAGCAGTTCCCTAAAGACAGAGAACACTGAAGCTTTCTTT
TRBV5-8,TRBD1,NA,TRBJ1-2,CASSLTGGDGYTF,TGTGCCAGCAGCTTAACAGGGGGAGACGGCTACACCTTC
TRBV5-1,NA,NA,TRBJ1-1,CASSLGPTGTDTEAFF,TGCGCCAGCAGCTTGGGACCTACAGGGACGGACACTGAAGCTTTCTTT
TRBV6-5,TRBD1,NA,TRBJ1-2,CASTTDRGNYGYTF,TGTGCCAGCACCACGGACAGGGGGAACTATGGCTACACCTTC
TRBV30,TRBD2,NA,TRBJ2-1,CAWRNPLAGVHNEQFF,TGTGCCTGGAGGAATCCGCTAGCGGGGGTACACAATGAGCAGTTCTTC
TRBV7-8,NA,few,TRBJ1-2,CASSSFDYGYTF,TGTGCCAGCAGCTCCTTTGACTATGGCTACACCTTC
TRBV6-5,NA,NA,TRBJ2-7,CAISTTAAAEQYF,TGTGCCATCTCTACGACCGCCGCGGCCGAGCAGTACTTC
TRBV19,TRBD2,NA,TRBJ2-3,CASSGLAVTDTQYF,TGTGCCAGTAGCGGACTAGCGGTCACAGATACGCAGTATTTT
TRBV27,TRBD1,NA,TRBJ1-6,CASSREGQGRSPLHF,TGTGCCAGCAGCCGGGAGGGACAGGGTCGATCACCCCTCCACTTT
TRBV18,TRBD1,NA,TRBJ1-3,CASSPTTGPGNTIYF,TGTGCCAGCTCACCCACGACAGGGCCTGGAAACACCATATATTTT
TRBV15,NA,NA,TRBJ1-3,CATSGGGVGNTIYF,TGTGCCACCAGCGGCGGGGGTGTAGGAAACACCATATATTTT
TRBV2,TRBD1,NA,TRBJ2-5,CASSRDREMETQYF,TGTGCCAGCAGCCGGGACAGGGAGATGGAGACCCAGTACTTC
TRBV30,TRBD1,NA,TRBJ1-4,CAWGREGAEGEKLFF,TGTGCCTGGGGCCGGGAGGGGGCAGAAGGGGAAAAACTGTTTTTT
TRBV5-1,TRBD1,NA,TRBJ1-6,CASGLTGSSYNSPLHF,TGCGCCAGCGGACTGACAGGGAGCTCCTATAATTCACCCCTCCACTTT
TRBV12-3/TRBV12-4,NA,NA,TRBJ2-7,CASEGDTSNEQYF,TGTGCCAGCGAGGGGGACACCTCGAACGAGCAGTACTTC
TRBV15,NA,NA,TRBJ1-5,CATSRRRGDQPQHF,TGTGCCACCAGCCGCCGGAGGGGTGATCAGCCCCAGCATTTT
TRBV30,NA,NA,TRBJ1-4,CAWSMGEAEKLFF,TGTGCCTGGAGTATGGGAGAGGCTGAAAAACTGTTTTTT
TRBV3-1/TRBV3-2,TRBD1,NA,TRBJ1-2,CASSQGGTGGSYTF,TGTGCCAGCAGCCAAGGAGGGACAGGGGGCAGCTACACCTTC
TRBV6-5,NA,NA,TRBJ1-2,CASSYSADRTF,TGTGCCAGCAGTTACTCTGCAGATCGCACCTTC
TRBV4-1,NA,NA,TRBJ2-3,CASSQEPGDVTDTQYF,TGCGCCAGCAGCCAAGAACCAGGGGACGTCACAGATACGCAGTATTTT
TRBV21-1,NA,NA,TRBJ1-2,CASSIENGTF,TGTGCCAGCAGCATTGAGAATGGCACCTTC
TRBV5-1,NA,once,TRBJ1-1,CASSLTPLDTEAFF,TGCGCCAGCAGCTTGACTCCTTTGGACACTGAAGCTTTCTTT
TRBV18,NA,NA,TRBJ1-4,CASSPGQINEKLFF,TGTGCCAGCTCACCAGGGCAGATTAATGAAAAACTGTTTTTT
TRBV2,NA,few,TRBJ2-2,CASTSSASGTGELFF,TGTGCCAGCACCTCAAGCGCCTCAGGGACCGGGGAGCTGTTTTTT
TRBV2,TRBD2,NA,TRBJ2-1,CASRSPSGGAHNEQFF,TGTGCCAGCAGGTCCCCTAGCGGGGGGGCCCACAATGAGCAGTTCTTC
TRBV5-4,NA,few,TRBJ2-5,CASSPGAGDGETQYF,TGTGCCAGCAGTCCGGGTGCAGGGGATGGAGAGACCCAGTACTTC
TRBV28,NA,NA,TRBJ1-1,CASRGRNTEAFF,TGTGCCAGCAGGGGGAGGAACACTGAAGCTTTCTTT
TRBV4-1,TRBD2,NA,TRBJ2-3,CASSRTGGRGSTDTQYF,TGCGCCAGCAGCAGGACGGGGGGGCGCGGGAGCACAGATACGCAGTATTTT
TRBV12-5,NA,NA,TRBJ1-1,CASGLLGQSEAFF,TGTGCTAGTGGTTTGCTAGGACAATCGGAAGCTTTCTTT
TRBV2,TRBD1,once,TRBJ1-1,CASSAETGTEAFF,TGTGCCAGCAGTGCGGAGACAGGGACTGAAGCTTTCTTT
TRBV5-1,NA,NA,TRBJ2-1,CASSALAQVNEQFF,TGCGCCAGCAGCGCCCTAGCGCAGGTCAATGAGCAGTTCTTC
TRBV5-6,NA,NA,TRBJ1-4,CASSLWGGGEKLFF,TGTGCCAGCAGCTTGTGGGGAGGTGGAGAAAAACTGTTTTTT
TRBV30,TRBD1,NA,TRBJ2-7,CAWSHRDRVNF,TGTGCCTGGAGTCACCGGGACAGGGTCAACTTC
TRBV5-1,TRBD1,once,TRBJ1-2,CASSLGGTAYGYTF,TGCGCCAGCAGCTTGGGCGGGACAGCCTATGGCTACACCTTC
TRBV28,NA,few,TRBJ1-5,CASSLGGTQGNQPQHF,TGTGCCAGCAGTTTAGGCGGGACCCAGGGCAATCAGCCCCAGCATTTT
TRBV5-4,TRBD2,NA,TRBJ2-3,CASSSAGESTDTQYF,TGTGCCAGCAGTTCCGCGGGGGAGAGTACAGATACGCAGTATTTT
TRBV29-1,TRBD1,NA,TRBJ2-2,CSVGTGEAGELFF,TGCAGCGTGGGGACAGGGGAGGCCGGGGAGCTGTTTTTT
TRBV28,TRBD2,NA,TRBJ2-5,CASSFWTSGGAEETQYF,TGTGCCAGCAGTTTTTGGACTAGCGGGGGGGCCGAGGAGACCCAGTACTTC
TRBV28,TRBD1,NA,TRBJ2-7,CASSLRDRGSYEQYF,TGTGCCAGCAGTTTACGGGACAGGGGCTCCTACGAGCAGTACTTC